This T cell receptor beta chain was obtained from a study of shared T cell receptors in the human thymus. Sequencing used immunoSEQ multiplex PCR; TCRdb keeps in-frame clones, though not all of them. The data hold about 660,000 clones, with approximately 89% observed a single time. V lost 3 bases and J lost 0, with 6 bases in between. Germline V CDR1 and CDR2: SGHNT, YENEEA. The CDR3 totals 13 residues. These data were also reused for a study on human thymus T cells. This second study says: Having surgery to correct congenital heart defects, healthy Finnish infants acted as the donors. Thymic material originated from resections removed in the course of corrective heart surgery. V and J genes seemed to be used with bias in thymic and blood repertoires. Related research reported highly overlapping thymic repertoires among unrelated individuals.

This rearrangement joins TRBV11-3 to TRBJ2-7, with D perhaps TRBD1 (5 bases). Sequencing input: thymocytes. This clonotype was obtained from a boy under two years old with a congenital heart defect. The CDR3 DNA sequence: TGTGCCAGCAGCTTTCAGGGCTCCTACGAGCAGTACTTC. This translates into CASSFQGSYEQYF. The full variable domain, completed using reference TRBV11-3 and TRBJ2-7, is EAGVVQSPRYKIIEKKQPVAFWCNPISGHNTLYWYLQNLGQGPELLIRYENEEAVDDSQLPKDRFSAERLKGVDSTLKIQPAELGDSAVYLCASSFQGSYEQYFGPGTRLTVT.